These T cell receptor beta chains were read from a single sample in a study of blood T cell repertoires in COVID-19. Here immunoSEQ multiplex PCR was the method, and the copy in TCRdb shows in-frame clones only, minus some. The sample gives tens of thousands of clones, just under 80% of which show up once; around a third is in the top ten. The sample comprised peripheral blood. The source is an elderly man with acute or convalescent COVID-19. Both conserved end residues are part of each CDR3. Fields, in order: J gene, V gene, CDR3 protein.

TRBJ2-3 | TRBV9 | CASSVSGNSGGGDTQYF
TRBJ1-2 | TRBV6-5 | CASKLGTGGYTF
TRBJ1-1 | TRBV7-3 | CASSLIPRTGLAFF
TRBJ1-1 | TRBV5-6 | CASNLMTAPTEAFF
TRBJ2-3 | TRBV19 | CASSIAQGGDTQYF
TRBJ1-6 | TRBV4-1 | CASSGRWRDSPLHF
TRBJ2-3 | TRBV5-5 | CASSFMVSSGSDTQYF
TRBJ1-1 | TRBV5-1 | CASSYIRNTEAFF
TRBJ2-1 | TRBV5-4 | CASSPAILRGEQFF
TRBJ1-2 | TRBV30 | CACGRDRPSGYTF
TRBJ2-7 | TRBV29-1 | CSVGPGKDYEQYF
TRBJ2-2 | TRBV7-2 | CASSQTGGANTGELFF
TRBJ2-2 | TRBV7-9 | CASSLQGAGGGELFF
TRBJ1-6 | TRBV6-6 | CASSPGGYSPLHF
TRBJ1-4 | TRBV6-2/TRBV6-3 | CASSYRGTNEKLFF
TRBJ1-6 | TRBV11-2 | CASSFNRGNSPLHF
TRBJ2-4 | TRBV11-2 | CASSLESGRNLQYF
TRBJ1-2 | TRBV6-2/TRBV6-3 | CASSSQGEAALYGYTF
TRBJ1-5 | TRBV25-1 | CASSDSGSNQPQHF
TRBJ2-5 | TRBV13 | CASSPTLAETQYF
TRBJ2-3 | TRBV5-6 | CASSLGTPGTQYF
TRBJ2-7 | TRBV30 | CAWSVAPTAGQYF
TRBJ2-3 | TRBV7-3 | CASSQNSGGANTQYF
TRBJ2-7 | TRBV5-4 | CASSVRVGGYEQYF
TRBJ1-3 | TRBV5-1 | CASSPGTPGNTIYF
TRBJ1-1 | TRBV11-3 | CASSLAGTEAFF
TRBJ2-3 | TRBV9 | CASSPGLAGYSSTDTQYF
TRBJ2-3 | TRBV5-1 | CASSLTSGATDTQYF
TRBJ1-5 | TRBV6-5 | CASTPGQGAGQPQHF
TRBJ1-1 | TRBV19 | CASSIYSDREKAFF
TRBJ2-7 | TRBV10-1 | CASSEAGVLPSYEQYF
TRBJ1-2 | TRBV2 | CASSEDRAYGYTF
TRBJ1-6 | TRBV9 | CASSFRTGGNSPLHF
TRBJ1-2 | TRBV19 | CASRDQGGWGYGYTF
TRBJ1-6 | TRBV7-2 | CASSSPGGGSPLHF
TRBJ1-2 | TRBV4-1 | CASSPGQGRSHLTNYGYTF
TRBJ1-5 | TRBV7-2 | CASSLNRAGGVNQPQHF
TRBJ1-5 | TRBV6-5 | CASTEILSNQPQHF
TRBJ2-7 | TRBV4-2 | CASSQDRDSTYEQYF
TRBJ2-1 | TRBV19 | CASSILAGEQFF
TRBJ1-2 | TRBV7-2 | CASSLVGQGAHGYTF
TRBJ1-2 | TRBV19 | CASVRGSTADYGYTF
TRBJ2-3 | TRBV27 | CASSLRGGWTDTQYF
TRBJ1-2 | TRBV27 | CASSPRQGNGYTF
TRBJ2-3 | TRBV2 | CASSVRPLPTDTQYF
TRBJ2-3 | TRBV6-4 | CASSRGDTQYF